This T cell receptor (beta chain) was profiled in a study of blood T cell repertoires in COVID-19. Study details: In each case, the material was cDNA or gDNA derived from T cells, B-cell-depleted T cells, or PBMCs.

The CDR3 length is 15 residues. Germline V gives CDR1 MGHRA, CDR2 YSYEKL. V was shortened by 0 bases and J by 4 bases, with 12 bases between the two germline ends. Here immunoSEQ multiplex PCR was the method, and the copy in TCRdb shows in-frame clones only, minus some. The table includes about 200,000 clones, 70% to 90% detected once. The V and J genes are TRBV4-1 and TRBJ2-5; D is perhaps TRBD1 (6 bases). The sample consisted of peripheral blood. The sequence was obtained from a woman aged 40 to 49 who had recovered from COVID-19. CDR3 loop: CASSQDSPGAETQYF. DNA of the CDR3: TGCGCCAGCAGCCAAGATTCCCCAGGGGCAGAGACCCAGTACTTC.